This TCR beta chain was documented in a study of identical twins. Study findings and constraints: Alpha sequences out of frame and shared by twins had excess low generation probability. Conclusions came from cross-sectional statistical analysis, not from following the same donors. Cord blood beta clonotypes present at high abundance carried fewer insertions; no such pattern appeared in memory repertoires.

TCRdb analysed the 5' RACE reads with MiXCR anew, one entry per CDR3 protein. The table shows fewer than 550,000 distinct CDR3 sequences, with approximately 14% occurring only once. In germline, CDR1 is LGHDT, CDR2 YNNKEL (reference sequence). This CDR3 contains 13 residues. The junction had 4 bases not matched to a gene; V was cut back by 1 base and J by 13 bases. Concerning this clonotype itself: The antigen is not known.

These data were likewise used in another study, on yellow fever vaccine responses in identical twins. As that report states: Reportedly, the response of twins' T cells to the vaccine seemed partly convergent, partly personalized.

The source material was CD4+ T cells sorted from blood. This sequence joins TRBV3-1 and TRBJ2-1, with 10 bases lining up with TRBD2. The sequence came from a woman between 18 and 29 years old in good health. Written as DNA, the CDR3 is TGTGCCAGCAGCCAAGTTAGCGGGGGGCCCCAGTTCTTC. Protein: CASSQVSGGPQFF.